This TCR beta chain stems from a study of blood T cell repertoires in COVID-19. For the study at large: The study drew acute and convalescent COVID-19 samples from the United States, Italy and Spain. In each case, the material was cDNA or gDNA derived from T cells, B-cell-depleted T cells, or PBMCs.

There are 15 residues in the CDR3. Germline V gene data show CDR1 as KGHSH and CDR2 as LQKENI. With 3 bases removed from V and 1 base from J, the gap between germline ends came to 9 bases. In the original analysis: Amplification of reference gene primers was used by the study to estimate nucleated cell counts. Clones were sequenced by immunoSEQ multiplex PCR, and TCRdb holds only the in-frame ones, with some missing. Clonal size and the V and J genes are those of that table, whereas D and trimming came from the DNA. The sample lists some 190,000 clones, over 75% seen once, with roughly 12% in the top ten.

The origin of this receptor is a woman aged 45 to 65 with acute or convalescent COVID-19. Sequencing used peripheral blood. The chain has TRBV18 and TRBJ2-2; D may be TRBD1 (6 bases). The CDR3 coding sequence is TGTGCCAGCTCACCTGGACAGAGGAACACCGGGGAGCTGTTTTTT. Encoded protein: CASSPGQRNTGELFF.